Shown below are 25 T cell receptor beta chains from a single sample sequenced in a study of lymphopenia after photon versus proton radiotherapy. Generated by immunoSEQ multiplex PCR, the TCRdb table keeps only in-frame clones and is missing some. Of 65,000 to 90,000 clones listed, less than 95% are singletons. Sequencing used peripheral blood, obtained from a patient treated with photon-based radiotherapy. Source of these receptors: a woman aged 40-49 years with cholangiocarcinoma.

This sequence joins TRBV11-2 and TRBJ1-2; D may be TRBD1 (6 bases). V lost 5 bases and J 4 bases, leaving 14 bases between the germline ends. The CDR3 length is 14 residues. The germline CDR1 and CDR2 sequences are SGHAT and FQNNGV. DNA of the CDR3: TGTGCCAGCAGCACCTTACTACAGGGCTATGGCTACACCTTC. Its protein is CASSTLLQGYGYTF.

The CDR3 region has the DNA TGTGCCAGCACCTGGGGGGCCGGGACAGATACGCAGTATTTT. This translates into CASTWGAGTDTQYF. The genes are TRBV5-4 and TRBJ2-3; D is tentatively TRBD1 or TRBD2 (6 bases each). Germline values: CDR1 SGHNT, CDR2 YYREEE (reference sequence). Trimming took 6 bases from V and 3 from J, leaving 14 bases between them. The CDR3 length is 14 residues. The whole variable domain, filled in from reference TRBV5-4 and TRBJ2-3, reads ETGVTQSPTHLIKTRGQQVTLRCSSQSGHNTVSWYQQALGQGPQFIFQYYREEENGRGNFPPRFSGLQFPNYSSELNVNALELDDSALYLCASTWGAGTDTQYFGPGTRLTVL.

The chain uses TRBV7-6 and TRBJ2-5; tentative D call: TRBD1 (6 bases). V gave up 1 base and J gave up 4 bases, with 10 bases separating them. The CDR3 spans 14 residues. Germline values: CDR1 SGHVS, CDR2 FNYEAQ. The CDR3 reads CASSLGTDRETQYF. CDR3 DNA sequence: TGTGCCAGCAGCTTAGGGACAGATCGAGAGACCCAGTACTTC. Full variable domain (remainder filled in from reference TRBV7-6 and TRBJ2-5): GAGVSQSPRYKVTKRGQDVALRCDPISGHVSLYWYRQALGQGPEFLTYFNYEAQQDKSGLPNDRFSAERPEGSISTLTIQRTEQRDSAMYRCASSLGTDRETQYFGPGTRLLVL.

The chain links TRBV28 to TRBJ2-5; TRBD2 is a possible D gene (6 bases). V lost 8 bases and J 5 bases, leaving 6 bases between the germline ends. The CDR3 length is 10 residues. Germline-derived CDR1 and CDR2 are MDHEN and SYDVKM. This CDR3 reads CASAGETQYF. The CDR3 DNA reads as TGTGCCAGCGCGGGGGAGACCCAGTACTTC.

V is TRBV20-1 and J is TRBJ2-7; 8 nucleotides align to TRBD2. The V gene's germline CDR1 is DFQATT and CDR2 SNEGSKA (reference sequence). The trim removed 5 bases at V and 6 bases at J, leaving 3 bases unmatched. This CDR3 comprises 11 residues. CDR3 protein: CSAYLAGEQYF. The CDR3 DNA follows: TGCAGTGCTTATCTAGCGGGCGAGCAGTACTTC.

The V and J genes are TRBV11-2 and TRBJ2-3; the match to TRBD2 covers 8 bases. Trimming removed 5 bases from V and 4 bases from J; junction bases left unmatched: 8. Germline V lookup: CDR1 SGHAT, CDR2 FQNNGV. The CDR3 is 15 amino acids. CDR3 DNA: TGTGCCAGCAGCCTCTACGGGGGGGTGTCAGATACGCAGTATTTT. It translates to CASSLYGGVSDTQYF.

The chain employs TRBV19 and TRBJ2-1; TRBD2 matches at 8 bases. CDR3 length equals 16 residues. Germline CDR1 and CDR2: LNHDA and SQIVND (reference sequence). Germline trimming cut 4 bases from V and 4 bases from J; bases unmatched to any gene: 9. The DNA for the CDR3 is TGTGCCAGTAGTACCTCTCAAGCGGGAGTGTACAATGAGCAGTTCTTC. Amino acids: CASSTSQAGVYNEQFF.

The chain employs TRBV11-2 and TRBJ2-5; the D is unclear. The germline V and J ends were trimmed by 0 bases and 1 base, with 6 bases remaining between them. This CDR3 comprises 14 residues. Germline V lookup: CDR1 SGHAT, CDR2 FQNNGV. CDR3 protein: CASSLEAAQETQYF. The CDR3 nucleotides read TGTGCCAGCAGCTTAGAGGCGGCCCAAGAGACCCAGTACTTC.

The CDR3 here is CASSKGQRSSYEQYF. The CDR3 DNA sequence: TGTGCCAGCAGCAAGGGACAGCGCAGTTCCTACGAGCAGTACTTC. This sequence joins TRBV5-8 and TRBJ2-7, with 7 positions matching TRBD1. The CDR3 runs 15 residues. Germline V lookup: CDR1 SGHTS, CDR2 YDEGEE. Trimming removed 4 bases from V and 1 base from J; junction bases left unmatched: 8. Combining the CDR3 with reference TRBV5-8 and TRBJ2-7 gives the whole variable domain EAGVTQSPTHLIKTRGQQATLRCSPISGHTSVYWYQQALGLGLQFLLWYDEGEERNRGNFPPRFSGRQFPNYSSELNVNALELEDSALYLCASSKGQRSSYEQYFGPGTRLTVT.

The CDR3 bases are TGTGCCAGCAGCGCCGGGACAGGGTTTAGCGAGACCCAGTACTTC. This translates into CASSAGTGFSETQYF. The chain is built from TRBV9 and TRBJ2-5, with TRBD1 identical over 9 bases. The CDR3 is 15 residues long. J lost 5 bases, V lost 3 bases, and 8 bases had no gene match. The germline V gene encodes CDR1 SGDLS and CDR2 YYNGEE.

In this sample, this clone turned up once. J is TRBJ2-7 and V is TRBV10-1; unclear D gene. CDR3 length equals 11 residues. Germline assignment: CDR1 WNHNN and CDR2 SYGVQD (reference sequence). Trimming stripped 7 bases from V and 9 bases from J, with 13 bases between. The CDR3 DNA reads TGCGCCAGCAAAAACCGTCTCAGGCAGTACTTC. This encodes CASKNRLRQYF.

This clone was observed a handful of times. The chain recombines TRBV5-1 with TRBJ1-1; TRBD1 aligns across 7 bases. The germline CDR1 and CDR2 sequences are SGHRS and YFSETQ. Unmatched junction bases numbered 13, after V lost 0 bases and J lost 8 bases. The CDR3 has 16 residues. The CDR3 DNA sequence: TGCGCCAGCAGCTTGGGTGGCAGGGGGACTGGCGAGGAAGCTTTCTTT. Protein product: CASSLGGRGTGEEAFF.

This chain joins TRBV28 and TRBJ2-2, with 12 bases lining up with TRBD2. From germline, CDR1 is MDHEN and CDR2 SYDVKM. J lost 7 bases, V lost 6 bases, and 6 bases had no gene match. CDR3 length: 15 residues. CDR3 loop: CASRSAGLAGGELFF. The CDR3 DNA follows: TGTGCCAGCAGATCCGCGGGACTAGCGGGCGGGGAGCTGTTTTTT.

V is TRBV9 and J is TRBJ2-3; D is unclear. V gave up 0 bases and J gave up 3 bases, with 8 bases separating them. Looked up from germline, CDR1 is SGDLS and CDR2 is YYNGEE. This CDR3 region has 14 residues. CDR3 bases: TGTGCCAGCAGCGTAGGGCTCGGAACAGATACGCAGTATTTT. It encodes CASSVGLGTDTQYF.

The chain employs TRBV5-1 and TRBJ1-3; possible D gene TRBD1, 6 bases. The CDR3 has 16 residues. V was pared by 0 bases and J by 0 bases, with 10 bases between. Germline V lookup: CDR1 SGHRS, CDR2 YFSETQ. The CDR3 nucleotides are TGCGCCAGCAGCTTGGCTGGGGGGCCCTCTGGAAACACCATATATTTT. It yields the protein CASSLAGGPSGNTIYF.

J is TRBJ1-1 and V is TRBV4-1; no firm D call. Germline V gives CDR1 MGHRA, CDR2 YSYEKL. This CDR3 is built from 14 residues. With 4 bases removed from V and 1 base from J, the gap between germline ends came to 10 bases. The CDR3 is CASSLLPGNTEAFF. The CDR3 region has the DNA TGCGCCAGCAGCCTTCTACCAGGGAACACTGAAGCTTTCTTT.

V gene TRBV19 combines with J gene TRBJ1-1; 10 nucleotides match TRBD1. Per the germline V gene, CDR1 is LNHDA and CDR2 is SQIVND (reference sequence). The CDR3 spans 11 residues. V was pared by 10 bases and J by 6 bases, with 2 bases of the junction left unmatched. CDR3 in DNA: TGTGCCACCGGGACAGGGGCTGAAGCTTTCTTT. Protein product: CATGTGAEAFF.

The CDR3 nucleotides read TGCGCCAGCAGCCCACTAGCGGGAGAAATCGGGGAGCTGTTTTTT. Protein: CASSPLAGEIGELFF. The J gene is TRBJ2-2, the V gene TRBV4-3; TRBD2 matches at 11 bases. CDR1 and CDR2 from the germline V gene are LGHNA and YSLEER. Trimming at V came to 4 bases and at J to 7 bases, leaving 5 bases not matched to a gene. This CDR3 spans 15 amino acids.

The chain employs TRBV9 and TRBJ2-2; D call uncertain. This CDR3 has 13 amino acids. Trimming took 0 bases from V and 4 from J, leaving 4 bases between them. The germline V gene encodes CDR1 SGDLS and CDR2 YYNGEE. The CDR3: CASSVEITGELFF. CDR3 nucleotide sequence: TGTGCCAGCAGCGTAGAGATCACCGGGGAGCTGTTTTTT.

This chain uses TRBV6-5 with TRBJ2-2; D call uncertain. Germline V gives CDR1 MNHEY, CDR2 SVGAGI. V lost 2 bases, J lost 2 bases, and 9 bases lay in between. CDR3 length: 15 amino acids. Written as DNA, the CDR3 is TGTGCCAGCAGTTACGGCACTGGTAACACCGGGGAGCTGTTTTTT. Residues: CASSYGTGNTGELFF.

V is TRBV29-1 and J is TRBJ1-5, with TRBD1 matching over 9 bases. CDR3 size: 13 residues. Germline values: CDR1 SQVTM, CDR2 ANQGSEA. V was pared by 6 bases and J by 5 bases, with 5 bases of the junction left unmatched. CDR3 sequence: CSVRTGAYQPQHF. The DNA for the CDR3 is TGCAGCGTACGGACAGGGGCCTATCAGCCCCAGCATTTT.

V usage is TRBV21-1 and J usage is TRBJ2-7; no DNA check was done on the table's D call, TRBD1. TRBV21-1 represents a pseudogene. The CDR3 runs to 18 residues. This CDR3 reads CASSKKKIQGAVSYEQYF. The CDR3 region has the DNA TGTGCCAGCAGCAAAAAAAAGATCCAGGGTGCCGTATCCTACGAGCAGTACTTC.

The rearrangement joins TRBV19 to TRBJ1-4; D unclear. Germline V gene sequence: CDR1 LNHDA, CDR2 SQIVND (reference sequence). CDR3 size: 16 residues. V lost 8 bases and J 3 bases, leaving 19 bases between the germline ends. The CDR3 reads CASGAPLPRSNEKLFF. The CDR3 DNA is TGTGCCAGTGGTGCCCCCTTACCCAGGTCTAATGAAAAACTGTTTTTT.

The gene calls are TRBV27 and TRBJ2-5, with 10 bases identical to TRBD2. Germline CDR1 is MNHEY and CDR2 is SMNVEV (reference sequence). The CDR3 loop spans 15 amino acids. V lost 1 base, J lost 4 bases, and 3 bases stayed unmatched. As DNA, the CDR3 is TGTGCCAGCAGTTTATGGGCTAGCGGGGGAGAGACCCAGTACTTC. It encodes CASSLWASGGETQYF.

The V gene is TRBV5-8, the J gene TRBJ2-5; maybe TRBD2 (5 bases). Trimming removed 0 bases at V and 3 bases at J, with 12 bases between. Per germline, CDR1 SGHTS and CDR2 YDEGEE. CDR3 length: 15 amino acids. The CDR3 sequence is CASSLAAGREETQYF. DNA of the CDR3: TGTGCCAGCAGCTTGGCTGCGGGCCGGGAAGAGACCCAGTACTTC.